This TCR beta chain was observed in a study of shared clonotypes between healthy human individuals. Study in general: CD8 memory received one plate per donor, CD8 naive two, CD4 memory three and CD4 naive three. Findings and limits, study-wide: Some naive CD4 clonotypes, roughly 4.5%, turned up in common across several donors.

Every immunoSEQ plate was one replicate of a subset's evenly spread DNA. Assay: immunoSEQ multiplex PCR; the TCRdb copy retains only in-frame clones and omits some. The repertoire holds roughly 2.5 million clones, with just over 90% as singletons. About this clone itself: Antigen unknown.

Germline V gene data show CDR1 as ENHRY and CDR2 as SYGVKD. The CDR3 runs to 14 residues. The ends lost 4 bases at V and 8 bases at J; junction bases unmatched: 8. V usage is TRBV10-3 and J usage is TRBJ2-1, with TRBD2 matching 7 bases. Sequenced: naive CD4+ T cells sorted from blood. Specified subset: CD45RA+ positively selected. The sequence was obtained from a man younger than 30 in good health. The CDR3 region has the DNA TGTGCCATCAGTGCGGGCCAAAGCGGGGATGAGCAGTTCTTC. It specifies CAISAGQSGDEQFF.